This T cell receptor (beta chain) was captured in a study of STAT3 mutations in large granular lymphocyte leukemia (dated by TCRdb to between 2019 and 2020). With regard to the full study: About half of the T-LGLL patients who underwent longitudinal sequencing carried canonical activating STAT3 mutations. Over half of the T-LGLL patients were given one or more immunosuppressive therapy regimens, and approximately 40% of those treated had a hematologic response. Patients with T-cell large granular lymphocyte leukemia underwent serial deep sequencing of TCRbeta CDR3 and STAT3 to reconstruct clonal hierarchy and dynamics. From an initial cohort of approximately 220 LGL patients, around 20 representative T-LGLL cases were chosen for longitudinal sequencing of TCRbeta and STAT3. As controls within the study, a couple of patients with natural killer LGL leukemia were also sequenced longitudinally. Each patient was sequenced at an average of approximately 4 time points, ranging from 2 to 8 samplings. General conclusions and limits of the study: Since codominant clonotypes persisted in some patients, a small but highly pathogenic clone may have gone undetected. Because no samples were available when a clone first appeared, clonal expansion was inferred from samplings taken at other points. All T-LGLL patients had at least one immunodominant TCRbeta clonotype, and roughly half had multiple immunodominant subclonotypes. In 6 of 18 patients, TCR clonotype switching occurred after therapy, and every newly emerging clone was STAT3 wild type. Linking therapy response to changes in TCR clonal burden was complicated by variable intervals between samplings and by differing treatment regimens. In several patients, dominant TCR clone burden exceeded STAT3 mutant burden, suggesting STAT3 mutation arose secondarily within a pre-expanded clone.

The same DNA, extracted from blood mononuclear cells, served for both TCR sequencing and STAT3 sequencing. The count of this clone is one. Its cognate antigen has yet to be identified. No quality values exist for individual bases; no much larger clone is one base distant. TCRbeta libraries were sequenced on an Illumina MiSeq, averaging around 41,000 productive templates per sample. TCRbeta CDR3 libraries were generated with the immunoSEQ assay using multiplex PCR amplification. In the source study's methods: Repertoire diversity was computed as previously defined, with values near 0 indicating extremely monoclonal samples. What TCRdb holds here is the immuneACCESS table cut down to in-frame rearrangements. Part of the clones is not present; checked against another copy, under half of the missing clones reflect an unresolved V gene, and the others are unexplained. V and J calls and clone size are copied from that table; D and trimming were computed from the DNA. The sample table shows 8,500 to 11,000 clones, and about 85% are seen once. The ten largest clones take up roughly a quarter of the sample.

CDR1 MNHNY and CDR2 SVGAGI were looked up in the germline V gene (reference sequence). Measured from the cysteine to the phenylalanine, the CDR3 is 16 residues long. Only the CDR3 portion is preserved as DNA: 48 bases, with reading frame beginning at the first base. Germline trimming: 6 bases from V, 3 bases from J; junction bases outside gene matches: 14. This clonotype was sampled from a man aged 55 to 70 with T-cell large granular lymphocyte leukemia. Some clones in this sample may be carry-over from other donors' samples. The age is the age at diagnosis. Input material: peripheral blood mononuclear cells. The V and J genes are TRBV6-6 and TRBJ2-7, with 7 bases matching TRBD2. The DNA is as follows: TGTGCCAGCAGCTCCCCCACGGCGGGAGAGCTCTACGAGCAGTACTTC. It translates to CASSSPTAGELYEQYF.